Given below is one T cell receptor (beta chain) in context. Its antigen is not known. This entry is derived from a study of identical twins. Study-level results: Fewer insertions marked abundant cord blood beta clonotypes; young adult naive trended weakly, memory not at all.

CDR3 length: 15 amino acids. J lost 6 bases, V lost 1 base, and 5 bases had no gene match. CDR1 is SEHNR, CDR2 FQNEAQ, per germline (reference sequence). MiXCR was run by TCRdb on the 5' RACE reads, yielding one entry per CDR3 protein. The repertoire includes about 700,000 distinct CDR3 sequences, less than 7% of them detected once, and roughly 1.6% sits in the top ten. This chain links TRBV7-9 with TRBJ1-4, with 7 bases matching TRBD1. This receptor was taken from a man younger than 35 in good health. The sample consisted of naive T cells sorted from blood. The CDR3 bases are TGTGCCAGCAGCTTAGGCCAGGGGGAAGATGAAAAACTGTTTTTT. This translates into CASSLGQGEDEKLFF.